The 5 T cell receptor beta chains listed next were all sequenced from one sample in a study of tumor and adjacent non-tumor tissue in lung cancer. RNA was extracted from bulk tissue without any cell sorting. Three rounds of nested PCR, following a modified ARM-PCR protocol, produced the TCRbeta library. TCRdb passed the multiplex PCR reads through MiXCR, listing each CDR3 protein once. Among some 200,000 distinct CDR3 sequences listed, around 70% were seen once. Material for sequencing was lung tumor tissue. These receptor sequences come from a man aged 60 to 75 with non-small cell lung cancer.

About this clonotype: This may be a read error: a much more frequent sequence differs by one nucleotide. DNA for the CDR3: TGTGCCAGCAGCCTTGACATCGGCATCGGGGAGCTGTTTTTT. Its protein product is CASSLDIGIGELFF. The V call is TRBV12-3 or TRBV12-4, the J call TRBJ2-2; D is uncertain. V lost 6 bases, J lost 7 bases, and 15 bases lay in between. The CDR3 contains 14 residues.

With regard to this clonotype: At one of its ends the junction is not consistent with the germline gene, which may arise from a read error. The V gene is TRBV11-2, the J gene TRBJ2-6; 12 positions agree with TRBD2. Germline-derived CDR1 and CDR2 are SGHAT and FQNNGV. CDR3 length: 18 residues. CDR3 sequence (DNA): TGTGCCAGCAGTCCGACTAGCGGGGGAGCCACTGGGGCCGACGTCCTGACCTTC. The encoded protein is CASSPTSGGATGADVLTF. The full variable domain, rest sourced from reference TRBV11-2 and TRBJ2-6, is EAGVAQSPRYKIIEKRQSVAFWCNPISGHATLYWYQQILGQGPKLLIQFQNNGVVDDSQLPKDRFSAERLKGVDSTLKIQPAKLEDSAVYLCASSPTSGGATGADVLTFGAGSRLTVL.

A few counts support this clonotype. The genes are TRBV6-1 and TRBJ2-4; D uncertain. V was pared by 1 base and J by 0 bases, with 22 bases between. The length of the CDR3 is 20 residues. Germline lookup yields CDR1 MNHNS and CDR2 SASEGT. The chain's CDR3 is CASSEEATPQIMLAKNIQYF. CDR3 DNA sequence: TGTGCCAGCAGTGAAGAAGCCACCCCCCAAATAATGCTAGCCAAAAACATTCAGTACTTC.

To note about this clonotype: With a much larger clone just one base away, this may be a read error. The chain has TRBV5-4 and TRBJ2-5, with D perhaps TRBD2 (6 bases). Trimming stripped 5 bases from V and 4 bases from J, with 12 bases between. Germline CDR1 SGHNT, CDR2 YYREEE (reference sequence). This CDR3 contains 13 residues. The CDR3 loop reads CASSWDFRETQYF. CDR3 in DNA: TGTGCCAGCAGTTGGGACTTCCGAGAGACCCAGTACTTC. The entire variable domain, with the rest obtained from reference TRBV5-4 and TRBJ2-5, is as follows: ETGVTQSPTHLIKTRGQQVTLRCSSQSGHNTVSWYQQALGQGPQFIFQYYREEENGRGNFPPRFSGLQFPNYSSELNVNALELDDSALYLCASSWDFRETQYFGPGTRLLVL.

This clonotype was counted a few times. This may stem from a read error, because a much larger clone lies one nucleotide away. The genes are TRBV12-3 or TRBV12-4 and TRBJ1-1; tentatively, D is TRBD1 (5 bases). V lost 5 bases, J lost 1 base, and 14 bases lay in between. The CDR3 covers 15 residues. CDR3 coding DNA: TGTGCCAGCAGTAATATACGGACAAGGAACACTGAAGCTTTCTTT. This sequence encodes CASSNIRTRNTEAFF.